This T cell receptor beta chain was documented in a study of T cell responses to AZD1222 COVID-19 vaccine (dated by TCRdb to about 2021). About the full investigation: AZD1222 recipients given second doses at about 4 weeks or at about 12 weeks were pooled, since spike-specific TCR depth and breadth were not found to differ between the two schedules. A total of about 230 trial participants underwent TCR sequencing, of whom about 210 received two doses of AZD1222 and some 25 received two doses of the MenACWY control vaccine. Trial participants were enrolled into age subgroups of 18-55, 56-69 and 70-plus years, which contained about 150, 27 and 61 TCR-sequenced participants, respectively. The full study reports these points: The vaccine-associated CD4 TCRs covered the entire spike protein, and the dominant responses fell in regions 160-218 and 743-854. The 56-69-year group was small, and its depth increase did not reach significance, likely because of low power. After two AZD1222 doses, spike-specific TCR breadth and depth were significantly higher than at day 0 and than in MenACWY recipients. Participants were mostly white British and included more females than males, and it was suggested by the authors that clonal diversity may have been underestimated. Conclusions about previously exposed vaccinees are limited because only six or seven AZD1222 recipients were SARS-CoV-2 seropositive at baseline. Reportedly, close to half of the unique spike-specific TCRs recognized epitopes lying outside the regions that are mutated in the B.1.351 and B.1.1.7 variants. Because no day 14 peak-response samples were available, repertoires were characterized only after the peak T cell response.

According to the study, the label for this sample's time point signals: baseline before first vaccination. Vaccinee samples came from UK trials COV001 and COV002, including a single-blind randomized controlled phase 2/3 trial of AZD1222 (ChAdOx1 nCoV-19) in healthy adults. Trial participant PBMC samples were collected at day 0 and day 28 after the second dose for TCRbeta chain sequencing. The CDR3 regions of human TCRbeta chains were analyzed by immunosequencing. Concerning the study's data processing: TCRs in the repertoires were compared against a reference library of SARS-CoV-2-specific TCRs that had been generated with the MIRA antigen-specificity platform. Breadth meant the fraction of unique TCRs that were SARS-CoV-2-associated, whereas depth meant the fraction of total T cells that were SARS-CoV-2-associated. Using the MIRA data, each spike-specific TCR was mapped to the spike region that the TCR reacts to and placed in a CD4 or CD8 class. Log10-transformed breadth and depth values were compared by one-way ANOVA with Sidak's multiple comparisons tests. Entries here come from immuneACCESS through TCRdb and include only in-frame sequences with V and J called. Some clones fail to appear in such tables; in the studies checked, an unresolved V gene covers under half of the shortfall, and the cause of the remainder is unknown. The DNA was the basis for D and trimming; V, J and clone size are from that table. For this sample the table gives around 150,000 clones, of which about 92% were detected only once. Of the sample, less than 2.5% falls within the top ten clones.

The CDR3, from cysteine to phenylalanine, totals 12 residues. Only the CDR3 portion is preserved as DNA: 36 bases, with reading frame beginning at the first base. Taken from the germline V gene (reference sequence), the CDR1 and CDR2 loops are SEHNR and FQNEAQ. V loses 5 bases, J loses 9 bases, and the germline ends lie 8 bases apart. This clone was seen a single time. Its antigen is not yet known. Per-base qualities were not stored, and no clone one base away is much larger. The TCR was taken from an adult in good health. This specimen consisted of peripheral blood, obtained on day 0 of AZD1222 vaccination. The chain uses TRBV7-9 and TRBJ1-6; no confident D gene assignment can be made. In nucleotide form, the sequence is TGTGCCAGCAGCCCTGTTCTTTCACCCCTCCACTTT. Translated, it reads CASSPVLSPLHF.